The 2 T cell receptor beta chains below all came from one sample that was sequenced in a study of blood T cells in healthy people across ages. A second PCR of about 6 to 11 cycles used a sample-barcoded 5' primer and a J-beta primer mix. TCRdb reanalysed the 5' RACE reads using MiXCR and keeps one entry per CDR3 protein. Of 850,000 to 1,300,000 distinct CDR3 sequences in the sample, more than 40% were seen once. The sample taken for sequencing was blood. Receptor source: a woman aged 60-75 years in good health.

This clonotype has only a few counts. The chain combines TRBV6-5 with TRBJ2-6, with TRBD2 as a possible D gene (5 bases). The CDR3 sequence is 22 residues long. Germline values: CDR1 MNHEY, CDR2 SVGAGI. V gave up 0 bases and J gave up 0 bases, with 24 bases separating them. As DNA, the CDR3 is TGTGCCAGCAGTTACTCGCGGCGACGATCCGGGGAAGGCTACTCTGGGGCCAACGTCCTGACTTTC. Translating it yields CASSYSRRRSGEGYSGANVLTF.

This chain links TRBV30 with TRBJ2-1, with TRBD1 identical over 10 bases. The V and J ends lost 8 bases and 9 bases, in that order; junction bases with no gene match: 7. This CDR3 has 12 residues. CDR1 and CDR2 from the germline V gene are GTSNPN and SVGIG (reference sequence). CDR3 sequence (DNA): TGTGCCGGACGGACAGGGGGTGGTGAGCAGTTCTTC. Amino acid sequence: CAGRTGGGEQFF.